This T cell receptor (beta chain) was sequenced for a study of control samples from healthy donors and cancer patients (dated by TCRdb to about 2020). Including cysteine and phenylalanine, the CDR3 has 16 amino acids. The only DNA kept is the CDR3, 48 bases in frame from the first base. CDR1 and CDR2 (LGHDT, YNNKEL) derive from the germline V gene (reference sequence). Trimming takes 1 base from V and 8 bases from J, and the germline ends sit 18 bases apart. This clone was counted a single time. What antigen it recognizes has not been identified. Nothing much larger sits one base from this clone, and base qualities are not available. Preparation of the library involved the immunoSEQ multiplex PCR assay. TCRdb took over this immuneACCESS table, retaining in-frame rearrangements with V and J assigned. Such tables are incomplete; in checked studies, under half of the missing clones stem from an unresolved V gene, and the remainder is unexplained. The sample data list some 95,000 clones, and around three quarters of these were observed just once. Jointly, the top ten make up under 12% of the sample.

Sequencing was performed on blood. The sequence links TRBV3-1 (or the pseudogene TRBV3-2) to TRBJ1-3; possibly the D gene is TRBD1, per 5 matching bases. This receptor was identified in a woman younger than 45 in good health. CDR3 protein: CASSQAVSGSGHTIYF. The nucleotide sequence is given as TGTGCCAGCAGCCAAGCTGTTTCGGGTTCGGGGCACACCATATATTTT.